Sequencing of this TCR beta chain was carried out in a study of neurological immune-mediated disorders. This clonotype occurred many times. Its specificity is unknown. A read error may explain this, as a much larger clone is one base away. Germline-derived CDR1 and CDR2 are MNHEY and SVGEGT. The CDR3 runs 16 residues. The ends lost 7 bases at V and 6 bases at J; junction bases unmatched: 12. The method for making cDNA was 5'RACE, and it used 10-nucleotide random UMIs. TCRdb ran MiXCR on the 5' RACE reads and lists one entry per CDR3 protein. The sample includes more than 35,000 distinct CDR3 sequences, 6% to 7% of them seen just once. Overall study results and limits: HTLV-1-associated myelopathy had the most TCR clonal expansion, while multiple sclerosis had the least, a level that fell below healthy controls.

Sorted libraries used about 930,000 CD4+ or CD8+ T cells. V and J are TRBV6-2 or TRBV6-3 and TRBJ1-2; 12 nucleotides line up with TRBD1. The sequence was obtained from a middle-aged woman in good health. Sequenced input: CD4+ T cells from blood. CDR3 protein: CASKGDRGHGGHGYTF. The CDR3 DNA reads as TGTGCCAGCAAAGGGGACAGGGGGCACGGTGGGCATGGCTACACCTTC.